The 17 T cell receptor beta chains below were found in one sample sequenced in a study of neurological immune-mediated disorders. Each CDR3 protein gets one entry after TCRdb re-called the 5' RACE reads with MiXCR. The data contain 42,000 or so distinct CDR3 sequences, 2.5% of them seen just once; the ten biggest clones take up more than 10%. Sample: PBMCs. Every receptor here comes from a man between 25 and 39 years old with multiple sclerosis.

Many counts were recorded for this clonotype. One junction end does not reproduce the germline sequence, and a read error may be involved. The chain links TRBV7-2 to TRBJ1-1; D remains ambiguous. The CDR3 is made up of 14 amino acids. Germline loops: CDR1 SGHTA, CDR2 FQGNSA. In DNA form, the CDR3 reads TGTGCCAGCAGTCAACGAAAAGGGAACCCTGAAGCTTTCTTT. It translates to CASSQRKGNPEAFF.

There are a few counts of this clonotype. The genes are TRBV6-6 and TRBJ1-2; D is unclear. Trimming removed 7 bases at V and 8 bases at J, with 14 bases between. Germline values: CDR1 MNHNY, CDR2 SVGAGI (reference sequence). CDR3 length equals 12 residues. CDR3 bases: TGTGCCAGCACCGGCAGCGTCAGAGGCTACACCTTC. The encoded protein is CASTGSVRGYTF.

At least ten counts were recorded for this clonotype. The chain carries TRBV7-2 and TRBJ2-6, with D hard to call. Germline V gene sequence: CDR1 SGHTA, CDR2 FQGNSA. This CDR3 has 15 residues. V was cut by 4 bases and J by 4 bases, with 11 bases left in between. The CDR3 DNA reads as TGTGCCAGCAGCTCCAATAACCCAGGGGCCAACGTCCTGACTTTC. It codes for CASSSNNPGANVLTF.

This clonotype was counted at least ten times. This chain uses TRBV28 with TRBJ1-2; D not certain. V lost 6 bases, J lost 2 bases, and 13 bases lay in between. Germline CDR1 is MDHEN and CDR2 is SYDVKM. This CDR3 contains 14 residues. Here the CDR3 DNA reads TGTGCCAGCAGCGAAAAACGAGGGAACTATGGCTACACCTTC. It translates to CASSEKRGNYGYTF.

This clonotype has at least ten counts. J is TRBJ2-7 and V is TRBV6-6, with TRBD1 matching 7 bases. This CDR3 has 13 residues. The V segment lost 8 bases and the J segment 0 bases; nucleotides outside the gene matches: 4. Germline V gene lookup returns CDR1 MNHNY and CDR2 SVGAGI (reference sequence). CDR3 region: CASLRTGSYEQYF. CDR3 DNA sequence: TGTGCCAGCCTCAGGACAGGCTCCTACGAGCAGTACTTC.

Ten or more counts support this clonotype. The genes are TRBV7-2 and TRBJ2-7, with TRBD2 matching over 7 bases. Germline CDR1 is SGHTA and CDR2 is FQGNSA. The CDR3 runs to 15 residues. The trim removed 7 bases at V and 3 bases at J, leaving 12 bases unmatched. CDR3 loop: CASTIGASGNYEQYF. In DNA form, the CDR3 reads TGTGCCAGCACCATTGGAGCTAGCGGAAACTACGAGCAGTACTTC. The whole variable domain, filled in from reference TRBV7-2 and TRBJ2-7, reads GAGVSQSPSNKVTEKGKDVELRCDPISGHTALYWYRQSLGQGLEFLIYFQGNSAPDKSGLPSDRFSAERTGGSVSTLTIQRTQQEDSAVYLCASTIGASGNYEQYFGPGTRLTVT.

This clonotype showed up many times. The rearrangement uses TRBV7-2 and TRBJ2-7; weak D call: TRBD1 (7 bases). This CDR3 region has 14 residues. Looked up from germline, CDR1 is SGHTA and CDR2 is FQGNSA. With 7 bases removed from V and 2 bases from J, the gap between germline ends came to 15 bases. This chain's CDR3 is CASTPRGVTYEQYF. The CDR3 coding sequence is TGTGCCAGCACCCCCAGGGGGGTGACCTACGAGCAGTACTTC.

This clonotype has at least ten counts. The V gene is TRBV20-1, the J gene TRBJ1-4, with 7 bases matching TRBD1. This CDR3 contains 14 residues. Germline values: CDR1 DFQATT, CDR2 SNEGSKA (reference sequence). Unmatched junction bases numbered 7, after V lost 3 bases and J lost 6 bases. Written as DNA, the CDR3 is TGCAGTGCTAGGGGCACTGGGACAGATGAAAAACTGTTTTTT. Amino acids: CSARGTGTDEKLFF.

Many counts were recorded for this clonotype. The chain couples TRBV6-5 to TRBJ1-6, with a possible D match to TRBD1 (5 bases). The V end was cut by 5 bases, the J end by 6 bases, with 14 bases between. The germline CDR1 and CDR2 sequences are MNHEY and SVGAGI. CDR3 length: 15 amino acids. The CDR3 reads CASSRGDAGNSPLHF. The CDR3 DNA reads as TGTGCCAGCAGTCGGGGGGATGCTGGTAATTCACCCCTCCACTTT.

This clonotype occurred many times. V usage is TRBV5-1 and J usage is TRBJ2-3, with 7 bases fitting TRBD1. Germline V lookup: CDR1 SGHRS, CDR2 YFSETQ. V trimming: 1 base; J trimming: 4 bases; junction bases outside the gene matches: 6. The CDR3 contains 15 residues. This chain's CDR3 is CASSLTTGDADTQYF. For the CDR3, the DNA is TGCGCCAGCAGCTTGACTACAGGGGACGCAGATACGCAGTATTTT.

In this sample, this clonotype turned up many times. The chain combines TRBV20-1 with TRBJ2-1; 9 positions agree with TRBD2. V lost 5 bases to trimming and J lost 4 bases; unmatched junction nucleotides: 6. The CDR3 contains 14 residues. Germline V gene lookup returns CDR1 DFQATT and CDR2 SNEGSKA (reference sequence). The CDR3 loop reads CSAGGLAIYNEQFF. CDR3 DNA: TGCAGTGCTGGAGGACTAGCGATATACAATGAGCAGTTCTTC.

This clonotype was counted at least ten times. This chain uses TRBV7-2 with TRBJ2-7; 8 bases fit TRBD1. The V segment lost 4 bases and the J segment 7 bases; nucleotides outside the gene matches: 6. In germline, CDR1 is SGHTA, CDR2 FQGNSA. The CDR3 runs 13 residues. Here the CDR3 reads CASSYLGQGEQYF. The CDR3, as DNA: TGTGCCAGCAGCTACCTCGGACAGGGAGAGCAGTACTTC.

This clonotype occurred many times. The V gene is TRBV12-3 or TRBV12-4, the J gene TRBJ2-2; maybe TRBD2 (6 bases). V lost 2 bases to trimming and J lost 4 bases, with 11 bases between them. The CDR3 length is 15 residues. Here the CDR3 reads CASSLRRDPTGELFF. The CDR3 coding sequence is TGTGCCAGCAGTTTAAGGCGGGACCCCACCGGGGAGCTGTTTTTT.

This clonotype has a count of ten or more. This chain uses TRBV5-1 with TRBJ2-2, with D perhaps TRBD2 (6 bases). The CDR3 extends over 15 amino acids. Germline loops: CDR1 SGHRS, CDR2 YFSETQ. The germline V and J ends were trimmed by 0 bases and 1 base, with 7 bases remaining between them. The CDR3 is CASSLAGVNTGELFF. DNA for the CDR3: TGCGCCAGCAGCTTGGCGGGGGTGAACACCGGGGAGCTGTTTTTT.

In this sample, this clonotype turned up many times. In DNA, the CDR3 is TGTGCCAGCAGTCAACAGACAGGGAGCAATCAGCCCCAGCATTTT. The encoded protein is CASSQQTGSNQPQHF. V gene TRBV12-3 or TRBV12-4 combines with J gene TRBJ1-5; 7 bases map to TRBD1. Trimming took 5 bases from V and 1 from J; bases not matched to a gene: 5. CDR3 length: 15 residues.

This clonotype was seen repeatedly, ten times or more. This chain uses TRBV5-1 with TRBJ1-5; D gene unclear. Germline V gene sequence: CDR1 SGHRS, CDR2 YFSETQ. Trimming stripped 8 bases from V and 6 bases from J, with 21 bases between. The CDR3 consists of 15 residues. CDR3: CASSVIEEIGQPQHF. CDR3 bases: TGCGCCAGTTCCGTGATCGAGGAGATAGGTCAGCCCCAGCATTTT.

This clonotype was observed at least ten times. J is TRBJ1-1 and V is TRBV20-1; no firm D call. V lost 3 bases and J lost 3, with 14 bases in between. The CDR3 has 14 amino acids. Per germline, CDR1 DFQATT and CDR2 SNEGSKA (reference sequence). CDR3: CSARSAERDTEAFF. The CDR3 DNA reads TGCAGTGCTAGGTCGGCCGAACGGGACACTGAAGCTTTCTTT.